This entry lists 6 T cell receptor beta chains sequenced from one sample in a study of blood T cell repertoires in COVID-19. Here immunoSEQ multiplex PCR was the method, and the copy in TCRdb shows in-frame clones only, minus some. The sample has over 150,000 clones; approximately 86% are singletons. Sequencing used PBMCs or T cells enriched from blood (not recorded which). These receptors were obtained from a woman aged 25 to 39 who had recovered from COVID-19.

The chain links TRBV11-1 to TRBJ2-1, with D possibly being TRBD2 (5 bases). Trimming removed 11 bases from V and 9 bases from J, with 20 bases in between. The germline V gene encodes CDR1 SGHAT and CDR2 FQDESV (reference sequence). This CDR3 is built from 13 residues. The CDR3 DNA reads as TGTGCCGGGTCCACCTCCTCAAGCGGTGAGCAGTTCTTC. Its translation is CAGSTSSSGEQFF.

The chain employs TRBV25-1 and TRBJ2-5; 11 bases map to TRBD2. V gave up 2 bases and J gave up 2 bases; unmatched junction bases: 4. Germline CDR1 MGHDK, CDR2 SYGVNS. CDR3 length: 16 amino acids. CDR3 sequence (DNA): TGTGCCAGCAGTGAAAAGGCTAGCGGGAGGCAAGAGACCCAGTACTTC. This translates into CASSEKASGRQETQYF. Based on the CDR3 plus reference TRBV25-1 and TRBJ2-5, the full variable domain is EADIYQTPRYLVIGTGKKITLECSQTMGHDKMYWYQQDPGMELHLIHYSYGVNSTEKGDLSSESTVSRIRTEHFPLTLESARPSHTSQYLCASSEKASGRQETQYFGPGTRLLVL.

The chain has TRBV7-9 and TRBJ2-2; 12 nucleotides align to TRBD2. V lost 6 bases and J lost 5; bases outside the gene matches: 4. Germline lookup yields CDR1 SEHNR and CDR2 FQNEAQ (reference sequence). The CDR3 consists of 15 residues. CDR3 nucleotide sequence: TGTGCCAGCAGGCTAGCGGGAGGGCGGACCGGGGAGCTGTTTTTT. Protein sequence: CASRLAGGRTGELFF.

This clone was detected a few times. The CDR3 sequence is CASSPPEPSYNEQFF. The CDR3 DNA follows: TGTGCCAGCAGCCCCCCGGAGCCCTCCTACAATGAGCAGTTCTTC. J is TRBJ2-1 and V is TRBV3-1 (or the pseudogene TRBV3-2); D is unclear. Per germline, CDR1 LGHDT and CDR2 YNNKEL (reference sequence). This CDR3 is built from 15 residues. V was cut by 4 bases and J by 0 bases, with 10 bases left in between.

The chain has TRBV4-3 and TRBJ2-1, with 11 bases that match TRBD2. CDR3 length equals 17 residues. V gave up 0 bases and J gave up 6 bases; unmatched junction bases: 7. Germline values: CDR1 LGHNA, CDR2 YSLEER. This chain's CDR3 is CASSQEIGSGGVNEQFF. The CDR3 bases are TGCGCCAGCAGCCAAGAAATAGGTAGCGGGGGGGTCAATGAGCAGTTCTTC.

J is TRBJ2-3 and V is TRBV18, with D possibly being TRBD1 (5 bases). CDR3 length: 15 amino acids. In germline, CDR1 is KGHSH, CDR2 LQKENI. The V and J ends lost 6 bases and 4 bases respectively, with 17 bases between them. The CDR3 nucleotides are TGTGCCAGCTCCTCGCCCCTAAGGGGCGCAGATACGCAGTATTTT. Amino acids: CASSSPLRGADTQYF.